This T cell receptor beta chain originates from a study of T-cell reconstitution after alpha-beta-depleted transplantation in children. The study, taken as a whole, reports: Among T cells one year after transplant, newly produced cells accounted for most counts and diversity. Reported findings indicate that, about two months after transplant, alpha-beta T cells came from several hundred expanded clones, which were derived from non-depleted graft cells. For some patients, TCRbeta diversity was high at day 60 because of recipient T cells and thymic progenitors that survived.

Unique molecular identifiers tagged the TCRbeta library. TCRdb passed the PCR reads through MiXCR, listing each CDR3 protein once. The sample carries a few hundred thousand distinct CDR3 sequences, about 17% recorded once. For this clonotype: Antigen specificity is unknown.

The V segment lost 2 bases and the J segment 4 bases; nucleotides outside the gene matches: 9. CDR3 length: 18 residues. Looked up from germline, CDR1 is SGHAT and CDR2 is FQNNGV. This TCR was recovered from a boy under two years old who had a stem cell transplant for Wiskott-Aldrich syndrome, so the T cells may come from the graft donor. This material consisted of PBMCs, mostly from graft donor cells, taken 360 days after TCRalphabeta/CD19-depleted stem cell transplant. The chain employs TRBV11-2 and TRBJ2-5, with 14 bases matching TRBD2. CDR3 region: CASSLRPTGTSGRETQYF. In DNA form, the CDR3 reads TGTGCCAGCAGCTTAAGACCCACCGGGACTAGCGGGAGAGAGACCCAGTACTTC.